The present T cell receptor (beta chain) was sequenced within a study of blood T cells in healthy people across ages. The second PCR ran roughly 6 to 11 cycles with a sample-barcoded 5' primer and J-beta primers. Each cDNA molecule, via a template-switch adaptor with 12 random nucleotides, was tagged. Each CDR3 protein gets one entry after TCRdb re-called the 5' RACE reads with MiXCR. This table has under 1,000,000 distinct CDR3 sequences, about 42% appearing once. Points on this clonotype: Its specificity is unknown.

Points from the study as a whole: Estimates based on one million T cells were treated as lower bounds. The study lacked donor CMV status, which possibly confounded expanded clonotype changes.

Germline V CDR1 and CDR2: SEHNR, FQNEAQ (reference sequence). Trimming cost V 5 bases and J 0 bases; bases outside gene matches: 5. The CDR3 sequence is 16 residues long. The chain uses TRBV7-9 and TRBJ2-3, with 10 nucleotides matching TRBD2. The sequencing sample was made of blood. The sequence was collected from a man aged 80 or over in good health. The CDR3 bases are TGTGCCAGCAGCCAGAGGACTAGCGGTAGCACAGATACGCAGTATTTT. Translating gives CASSQRTSGSTDTQYF.